These T cell receptor beta chains were read from a single sample in a study of shared clonotypes between healthy human individuals. The protocol was immunoSEQ multiplex PCR, while the TCRdb copy is restricted to in-frame clones and leaves out a portion. The sample has over 2,000,000 clones; over 85% are singletons. Material for sequencing was naive CD8+ T cells from PBMCs. The receptors here all came from a man younger than 35 in good health. Some clones in this sample may be carry-over from other donors' samples. Both conserved end residues are part of each CDR3. Each record gives: J gene, V gene, clone size, D gene, CDR3 protein, CDR3 DNA. The D gene is left open where the match is weak. Clone size is stated in some rows and not others, as once, few, many or a class when expanded.

J: TRBJ1-2; V: TRBV4-1; size: once; D: NA; CDR3: CASSQNEGYGYTF; DNA: TGCGCCAGCAGCCAAAACGAGGGGTATGGCTACACCTTC
J: TRBJ2-7; V: TRBV5-6; size: NA; D: TRBD2; CDR3: CASSLGPGTRESYEQYF; DNA: TGTGCCAGCAGCTTGGGCCCCGGGACTAGAGAGTCCTACGAGCAGTACTTC
J: TRBJ2-3; V: TRBV10-2; size: NA; D: TRBD2; CDR3: CASSEGAGVPDTQYF; DNA: TGCGCCAGCAGTGAAGGGGCGGGAGTACCAGATACGCAGTATTTT
J: TRBJ2-7; V: TRBV11-2; size: NA; D: NA; CDR3: CASSLTGGHSYEQYF; DNA: TGTGCCAGCAGCCTAACCGGGGGCCACTCCTACGAGCAGTACTTC
J: TRBJ2-7; V: TRBV28; size: NA; D: NA; CDR3: CASSFKLPYEQYF; DNA: TGTGCCAGCAGTTTTAAGCTTCCCTACGAGCAGTACTTC
J: TRBJ2-7; V: TRBV14; size: NA; D: NA; CDR3: CASSRPGYEQYF; DNA: TGTGCCAGCAGCCGACCCGGGTACGAGCAGTACTTC
J: TRBJ2-7; V: TRBV19; size: NA; D: NA; CDR3: CASSIRQGREQYF; DNA: TGTGCCAGTAGTATCCGGCAGGGACGGGAGCAGTACTTC
J: TRBJ2-3; V: TRBV11-2; size: NA; D: NA; CDR3: CASWAGQGPLDTQYF; DNA: TGTGCCAGCTGGGCCGGGCAGGGGCCCCTCGATACGCAGTATTTT
J: TRBJ2-1; V: TRBV27; size: NA; D: TRBD1; CDR3: CASSDRGLYNEQFF; DNA: TGTGCCAGCAGTGACAGGGGGCTCTACAATGAGCAGTTCTTC
J: TRBJ2-3; V: TRBV28; size: NA; D: NA; CDR3: CASSLIGDMDTQYF; DNA: TGTGCCAGCAGTTTAATAGGGGACATGGATACGCAGTATTTT
J: TRBJ2-1; V: TRBV5-8; size: NA; D: NA; CDR3: CASSLVGGGNNEQFF; DNA: TGTGCCAGCAGCTTGGTTGGCGGAGGAAACAATGAGCAGTTCTTC
J: TRBJ1-5; V: TRBV23-1; size: NA; D: NA; CDR3: CASSQSMTGQPQHF; DNA: TGCGCCAGCAGTCAATCCATGACTGGACAGCCCCAGCATTTT
J: TRBJ2-7; V: TRBV28; size: NA; D: TRBD1; CDR3: CASSLTGVVVVGEQYF; DNA: TGTGCCAGCAGTCTGACAGGGGTTGTGGTAGTGGGAGAGCAGTACTTC
J: TRBJ1-4; V: TRBV7-9; size: few; D: NA; CDR3: CASSRQTTTNEKLFF; DNA: TGTGCCAGCAGCCGACAGACCACAACTAATGAAAAACTGTTTTTT
J: TRBJ2-7; V: TRBV19; size: NA; D: TRBD2; CDR3: CASTPSGSVAEQYF; DNA: TGTGCCAGTACCCCTAGCGGGAGTGTTGCCGAGCAGTACTTC
J: TRBJ2-2; V: TRBV7-9; size: NA; D: NA; CDR3: CASSSAETGNTGELFF; DNA: TGTGCCAGCAGCTCCGCAGAAACAGGAAACACCGGGGAGCTGTTTTTT
J: TRBJ1-4; V: TRBV7-8; size: NA; D: TRBD1; CDR3: CASSLEGWGTVGDEKLFF; DNA: TGTGCCAGCAGCTTAGAGGGCTGGGGGACAGTAGGAGATGAAAAACTGTTTTTT
J: TRBJ2-1; V: TRBV2; size: NA; D: TRBD2; CDR3: CASSPGLAVYNEQFF; DNA: TGTGCCAGCAGCCCAGGACTAGCGGTTTACAATGAGCAGTTCTTC
J: TRBJ2-7; V: TRBV15; size: NA; D: TRBD2; CDR3: CATRPSGGRAYEQYF; DNA: TGTGCCACCAGGCCGAGCGGGGGCCGGGCCTACGAGCAGTACTTC
J: TRBJ1-1; V: TRBV7-8; size: NA; D: NA; CDR3: CASSLAVSFTEAFF; DNA: TGTGCCAGCAGCTTAGCTGTGAGTTTCACTGAAGCTTTCTTT
J: TRBJ2-7; V: TRBV10-2; size: NA; D: NA; CDR3: CASTGTSSYEQYF; DNA: TGCGCCAGCACCGGGACAAGCTCCTACGAGCAGTACTTC
J: TRBJ2-1; V: TRBV19; size: NA; D: TRBD2; CDR3: CASSMGLGNEQFF; DNA: TGTGCCAGTAGTATGGGACTAGGAAATGAGCAGTTCTTC
J: TRBJ2-6; V: TRBV29-1; size: NA; D: NA; CDR3: CSVEGAGANVLTF; DNA: TGCAGCGTTGAGGGGGCTGGGGCCAACGTCCTGACTTTC
J: TRBJ1-2; V: TRBV11-2; size: NA; D: NA; CDR3: CASSLGRGSYYGYTF; DNA: TGTGCCAGTAGCTTAGGTCGGGGATCGTACTATGGCTACACCTTC
J: TRBJ1-2; V: TRBV15; size: NA; D: TRBD1; CDR3: CATSRVASGGVGYTF; DNA: TGTGCCACCAGCAGAGTGGCCTCAGGGGGAGTAGGCTACACCTTC
J: TRBJ1-2; V: TRBV2; size: NA; D: NA; CDR3: CASSAGDVRYGYTF; DNA: TGTGCCAGCAGTGCAGGGGACGTCCGGTATGGCTACACCTTC
J: TRBJ1-1; V: TRBV27; size: NA; D: NA; CDR3: CASSNLGRVTEAFF; DNA: TGTGCCAGCAGTAACCTCGGCAGGGTCACTGAAGCTTTCTTT